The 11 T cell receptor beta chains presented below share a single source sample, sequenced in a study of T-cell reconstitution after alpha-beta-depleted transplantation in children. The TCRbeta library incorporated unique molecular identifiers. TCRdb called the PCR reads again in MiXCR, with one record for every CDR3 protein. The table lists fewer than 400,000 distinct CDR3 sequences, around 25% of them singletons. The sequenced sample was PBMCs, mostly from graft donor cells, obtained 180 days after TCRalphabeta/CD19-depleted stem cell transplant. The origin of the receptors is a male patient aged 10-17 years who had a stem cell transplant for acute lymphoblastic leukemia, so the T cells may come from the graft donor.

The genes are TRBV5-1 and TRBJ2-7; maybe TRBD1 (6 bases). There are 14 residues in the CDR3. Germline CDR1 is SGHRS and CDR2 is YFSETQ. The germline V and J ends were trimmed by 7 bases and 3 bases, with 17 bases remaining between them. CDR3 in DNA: TGCGCCAGCCGACTCCAGGGGTTAGACTACGAGCAGTACTTC. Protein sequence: CASRLQGLDYEQYF. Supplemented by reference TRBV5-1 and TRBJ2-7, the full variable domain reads KAGVTQTPRYLIKTRGQQVTLSCSPISGHRSVSWYQQTPGQGLQFLFEYFSETQRNKGNFPGRFSGRQFSNSRSEMNVSTLELGDSALYLCASRLQGLDYEQYFGPGTRLTVT.

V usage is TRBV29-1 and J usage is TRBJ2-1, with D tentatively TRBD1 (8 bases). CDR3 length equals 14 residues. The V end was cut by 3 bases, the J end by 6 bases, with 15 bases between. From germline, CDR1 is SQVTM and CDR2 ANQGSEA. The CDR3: CSVDTGGGPNEQFF. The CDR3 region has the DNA TGCAGCGTTGATACAGGGGGGGGTCCCAATGAGCAGTTCTTC.

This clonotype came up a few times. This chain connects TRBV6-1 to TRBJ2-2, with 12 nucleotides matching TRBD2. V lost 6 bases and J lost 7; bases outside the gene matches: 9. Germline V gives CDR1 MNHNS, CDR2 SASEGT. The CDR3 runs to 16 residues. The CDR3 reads CASRQTSGSSGGELFF. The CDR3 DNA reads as TGTGCCAGCAGGCAGACTAGCGGGAGTTCTGGCGGGGAGCTGTTTTTT.

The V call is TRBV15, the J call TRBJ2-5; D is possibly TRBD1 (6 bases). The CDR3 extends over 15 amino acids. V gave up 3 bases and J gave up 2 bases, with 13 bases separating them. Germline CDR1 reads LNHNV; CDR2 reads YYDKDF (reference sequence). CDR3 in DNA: TGTGCCACCAGCAGGCGGACAGTCCTTCAAGAGACCCAGTACTTC. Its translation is CATSRRTVLQETQYF.

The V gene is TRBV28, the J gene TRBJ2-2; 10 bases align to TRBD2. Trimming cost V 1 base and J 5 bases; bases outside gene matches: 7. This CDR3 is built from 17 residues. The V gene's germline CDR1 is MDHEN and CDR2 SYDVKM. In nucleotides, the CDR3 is TGTGCCAGCAGTTTATTCCCTAGCGGGAGTTGGACCGGGGAGCTGTTTTTT. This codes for CASSLFPSGSWTGELFF. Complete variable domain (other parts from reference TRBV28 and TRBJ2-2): DVKVTQSSRYLVKRTGEKVFLECVQDMDHENMFWYRQDPGLGLRLIYFSYDVKMKEKGDIPEGYSVSREKKERFSLILESASTNQTSMYLCASSLFPSGSWTGELFFGEGSRLTVL.

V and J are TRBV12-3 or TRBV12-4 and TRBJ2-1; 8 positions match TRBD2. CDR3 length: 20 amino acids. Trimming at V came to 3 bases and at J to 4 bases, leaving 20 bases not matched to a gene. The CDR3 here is CASSFPRTSLFVENYNEQFF. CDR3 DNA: TGTGCCAGCAGTTTTCCCCGGACTAGCCTATTCGTCGAAAATTACAATGAGCAGTTCTTC.

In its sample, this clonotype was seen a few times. The CDR3, as DNA: TGCGCCAGCAGCCCTATTGGGGTGGAGACCCAGTACTTC. Translation: CASSPIGVETQYF. V usage is TRBV4-1 and J usage is TRBJ2-5, with D unresolved. The CDR3 is made up of 13 amino acids. Deletions cut 4 bases from V and 5 bases from J, with 11 bases between. CDR1 and CDR2 (germline): MGHRA, YSYEKL.

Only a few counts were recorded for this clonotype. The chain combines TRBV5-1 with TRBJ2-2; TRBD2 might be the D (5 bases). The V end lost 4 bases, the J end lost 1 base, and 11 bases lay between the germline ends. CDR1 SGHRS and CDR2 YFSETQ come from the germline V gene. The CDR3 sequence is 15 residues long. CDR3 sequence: CASSRTRRNTGELFF. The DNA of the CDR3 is TGCGCCAGCAGCCGGACTCGACGGAACACCGGGGAGCTGTTTTTT.

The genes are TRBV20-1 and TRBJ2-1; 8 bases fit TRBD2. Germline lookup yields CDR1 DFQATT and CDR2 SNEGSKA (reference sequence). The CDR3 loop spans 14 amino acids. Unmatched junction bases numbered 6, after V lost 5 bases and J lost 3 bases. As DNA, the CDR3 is TGCAGTGCTCTCGCGGGAGGTAGCTACAATGAGCAGTTCTTC. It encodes CSALAGGSYNEQFF.

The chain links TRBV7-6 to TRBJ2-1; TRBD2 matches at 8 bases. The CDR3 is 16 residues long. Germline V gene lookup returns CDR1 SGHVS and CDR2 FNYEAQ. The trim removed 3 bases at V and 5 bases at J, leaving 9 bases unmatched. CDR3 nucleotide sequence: TGTGCCAGCAGCTTCGCGAGCGGGAGCGCGAACAATGAGCAGTTCTTC. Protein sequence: CASSFASGSANNEQFF.

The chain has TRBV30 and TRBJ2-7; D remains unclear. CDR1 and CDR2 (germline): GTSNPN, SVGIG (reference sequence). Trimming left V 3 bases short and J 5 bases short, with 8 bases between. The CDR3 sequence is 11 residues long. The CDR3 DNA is TGTGCCTGGAGGATGGGAAACGAGCAGTACTTC. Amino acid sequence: CAWRMGNEQYF.